The clone carrying this TCR beta chain was detected once. This sample was taken from a study of PD-L1 blockade in urothelial cancer. Study in general: In the patient group, about 90% of the roughly 29 were males with bladder-origin urothelial cancer.

The sample's time point: peripheral blood 6 weeks after treatment start. TCRdb's table, derived via immunoSEQ multiplex PCR, lists solely in-frame clones and lacks some. The data show roughly 25,000 clones, approximately 82% seen once. The CDR3 is 15 amino acids. CDR1 is SGHRS, CDR2 YFSETQ, per germline. Between the trimmed V and J ends, which lost 0 bases and 1 base, there was a span of 9 bases. The chain employs TRBV5-1 and TRBJ2-3, with TRBD2 as a possible D gene (5 bases). Sequencing used PBMCs, obtained around atezolizumab (anti-PD-L1) treatment. This clonotype originated in a man in his sixties or seventies with urothelial cancer. This CDR3 reads CASSLAGYGTDTQYF. CDR3 DNA sequence: TGCGCCAGCAGCTTGGCGGGGTATGGCACAGATACGCAGTATTTT.